This T cell receptor beta chain was sequenced for a study of tumor-infiltrating lymphocytes in primary liver carcinoma. Overall study: Enrolled patients were male and female, aged 30 to 69 years. Productive TCRbeta read counts per sample ran from roughly 3.5 to 7 million and were similar across tissue types.

Germline-derived CDR1 and CDR2 are SGHNT and YENEEA. This CDR3 region has 17 residues. Trimming took 5 bases from V and 2 from J, leaving 18 bases between them. Bulk tissue was left unsorted, and RNA and DNA were co-extracted from about 21-30 mg of it. Those patients suffered from chronic HBV infection and were treatment-naive. Using a constant-region primer together with ProtoScript II reverse transcriptase, TCR beta cDNA was made from roughly 540 ng of total RNA. Libraries of TCR beta came from three nested multiplex PCR rounds with slightly modified ARM-PCR. With TRBV1-TRBV30 forward primers and a C-beta reverse primer, the first two PCR rounds were run for roughly 10 cycles each. TCRdb re-called the multiplex PCR reads through MiXCR, storing one row per CDR3 protein. Found here are more than 100,000 distinct CDR3 sequences, roughly 70% of them singletons; the top ten hold over 7.5%.

Sample: tumor-adjacent normal liver tissue. V and J are TRBV11-3 and TRBJ2-2, with D uncertain. This clonotype originated in a woman aged 60-75 years with primary liver carcinoma and hepatitis B virus infection. CDR3 DNA sequence: TGTGCCAGCAGCCTAAGTGCTAACGCCTCTAACACCGGGGAGCTGTTTTTT. Translated: CASSLSANASNTGELFF. Variable domain in full (rest from reference TRBV11-3 and TRBJ2-2): EAGVVQSPRYKIIEKKQPVAFWCNPISGHNTLYWYLQNLGQGPELLIRYENEEAVDDSQLPKDRFSAERLKGVDSTLKIQPAELGDSAVYLCASSLSANASNTGELFFGEGSRLTVL.